Here is one T cell receptor (beta chain) with its context. Data came from immunoSEQ multiplex PCR; TCRdb stores just in-frame clones and leaves some out. Of about 13,000 clones detected, around 90% appear once; the ten largest clones hold more than 0.4%. All the patients suffered relapse after autologous stem cell transplantation, and brentuximab vedotin exposure differed. Starting with thawed PBMCs, CD4+ T cells were purified by magnetic negative selection. Trimming stripped 5 bases from V and 3 bases from J, with 13 bases between. The CDR3 totals 15 residues. Germline-derived CDR1 and CDR2 are SEHNR and FQNEAQ (reference sequence). The sample is drawn from a study of PD-1 blockade in classical Hodgkin lymphoma.

This rearrangement joins TRBV7-9 to TRBJ2-2, with no clear D. The specimen comprised CD4+ T cells from blood, sampled at baseline. This TCR came from a human donor with classical Hodgkin lymphoma. The DNA for the CDR3 is TGTGCCAGCAGCGAAGGGTTTCTGGACACCGGGGAGCTGTTTTTT. Amino acid sequence: CASSEGFLDTGELFF. Full variable domain (remainder filled in from reference TRBV7-9 and TRBJ2-2): DTGVSQNPRHKITKRGQNVTFRCDPISEHNRLYWYRQTLGQGPEFLTYFQNEAQLEKSRLLSDRFSAERPKGSFSTLEIQRTEQGDSAMYLCASSEGFLDTGELFFGEGSRLTVL.